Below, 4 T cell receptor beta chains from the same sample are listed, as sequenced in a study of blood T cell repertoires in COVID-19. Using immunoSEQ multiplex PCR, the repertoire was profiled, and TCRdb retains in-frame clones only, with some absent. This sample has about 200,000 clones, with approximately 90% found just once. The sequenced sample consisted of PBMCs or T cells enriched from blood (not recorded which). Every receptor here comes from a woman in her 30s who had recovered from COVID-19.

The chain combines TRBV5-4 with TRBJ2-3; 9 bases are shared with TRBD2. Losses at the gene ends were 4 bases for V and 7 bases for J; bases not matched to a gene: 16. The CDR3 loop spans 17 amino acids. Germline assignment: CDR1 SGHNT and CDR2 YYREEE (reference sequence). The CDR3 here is CASSRASGAGGGNTQYF. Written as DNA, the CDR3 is TGTGCCAGCAGCCGTGCCTCGGGAGCGGGGGGCGGGAATACGCAGTATTTT.

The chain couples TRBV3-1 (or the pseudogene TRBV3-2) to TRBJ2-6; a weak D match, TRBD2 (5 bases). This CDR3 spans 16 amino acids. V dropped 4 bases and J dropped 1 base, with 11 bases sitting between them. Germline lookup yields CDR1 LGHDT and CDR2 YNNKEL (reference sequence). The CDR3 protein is CASSPVGESGANVLTF. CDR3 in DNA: TGTGCCAGCAGCCCCGTCGGGGAATCTGGGGCCAACGTCCTGACTTTC.

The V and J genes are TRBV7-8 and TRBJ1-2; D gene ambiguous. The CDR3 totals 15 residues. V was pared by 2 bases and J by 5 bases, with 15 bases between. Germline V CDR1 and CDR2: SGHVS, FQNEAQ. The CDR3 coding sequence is TGTGCCAGCAGCTTAATAGGTCACAGAAATTATGGCTACACCTTC. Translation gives CASSLIGHRNYGYTF.

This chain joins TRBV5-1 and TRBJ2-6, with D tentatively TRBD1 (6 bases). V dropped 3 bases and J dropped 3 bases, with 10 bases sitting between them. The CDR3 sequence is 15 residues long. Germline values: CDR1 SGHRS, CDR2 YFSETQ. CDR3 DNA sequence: TGCGCCAGCAGCTCACAGGGATTTGGGGCCAACGTCCTGACTTTC. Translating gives CASSSQGFGANVLTF.